Following are 11 T cell receptor beta chains from one sample sequenced in a study of beta chain features in type 1 diabetes. Expressed TCRB transcripts were sequenced, since all the RNA that had been isolated was reverse transcribed. This table comes from immunoSEQ multiplex PCR, and its TCRdb copy is limited to in-frame clones, with some not included. The sample carries 330,000 or so clones, approximately 15% recorded once. Input material: central memory CD4+ T cells from blood. Receptor source: a man aged 25-45 years in good health.

Concerning this clone itself: Additional DNA sequences in this sample encode the identical CDR3. The CDR3 DNA sequence: TGTGCCAGCAGCACGGAAGAGACCCAGTACTTC. Protein sequence: CASSTEETQYF. The chain employs TRBV28 and TRBJ2-5; D gene unclear. V was shortened by 6 bases and J by 3 bases, with 5 bases between the two germline ends. The CDR3 has 11 amino acids. Germline CDR1 reads MDHEN; CDR2 reads SYDVKM.

This clone was counted between two and nine times. CDR3 amino acids: CASSLTQETQYF. The CDR3 DNA reads as TGTGCCAGCTCACTCACCCAAGAGACCCAGTACTTC. The chain is built from TRBV18 and TRBJ2-5, with D unresolved. The CDR3 covers 12 residues. The V gene lost 4 bases and the J gene lost 1 base, with 4 bases spanning the gap. Germline V gene sequence: CDR1 KGHSH, CDR2 LQKENI.

This clone was seen a handful of times. The chain joins TRBV9 to TRBJ2-1; D remains ambiguous. The CDR3 is made up of 13 amino acids. Trimming left V 0 bases short and J 9 bases short, with 10 bases between. The germline V gene has CDR1 SGDLS and CDR2 YYNGEE. In DNA form, the CDR3 reads TGTGCCAGCAGCGTAGATCTGGCGAGTGAGCAGTTCTTC. This gives the protein CASSVDLASEQFF. Full variable domain (rest looked up from reference TRBV9 and TRBJ2-1): DSGVTQTPKHLITATGQRVTLRCSPRSGDLSVYWYQQSLDQGLQFLIQYYNGEERAKGNILERFSAQQFPDLHSELNLSSLELGDSALYFCASSVDLASEQFFGPGTRLTVL.

The chain links TRBV7-2 to TRBJ2-3, with 8 bases that match TRBD2. J gave up 1 base and V 2 bases, and 14 bases lay outside the gene matches. Germline CDR1 and CDR2: SGHTA and FQGNSA. This CDR3 is built from 19 residues. CDR3 region: CASSLLRLSAGGGTDTQYF. DNA for the CDR3: TGTGCCAGCAGCTTATTAAGGCTCTCGGCGGGAGGCGGCACAGATACGCAGTATTTT. Filled out from reference TRBV7-2 and TRBJ2-3, the complete variable domain reads GAGVSQSPSNKVTEKGKDVELRCDPISGHTALYWYRQSLGQGLEFLIYFQGNSAPDKSGLPSDRFSAERTGGSVSTLTIQRTQQEDSAVYLCASSLLRLSAGGGTDTQYFGPGTRLTVL.

V is TRBV7-8 and J is TRBJ2-5; no firm D call. V dropped 2 bases and J dropped 8 bases, with 9 bases sitting between them. The germline V gene has CDR1 SGHVS and CDR2 FQNEAQ. The CDR3 spans 12 residues. CDR3 loop: CASSLFPGTQYF. CDR3 bases: TGTGCCAGCAGCTTATTTCCCGGAACCCAGTACTTC.

This clone was counted many times. The genes are TRBV10-3 and TRBJ2-1, with 10 bases that match TRBD2. This CDR3 contains 14 residues. Germline trimming cut 9 bases from V and 3 bases from J; bases unmatched to any gene: 5. Germline V gives CDR1 ENHRY, CDR2 SYGVKD. The CDR3 DNA follows: TGTGCCATTAGCCTAGCGGGAGACTACAATGAGCAGTTCTTC. Translated, it gives CAISLAGDYNEQFF.

V is TRBV30 and J is TRBJ2-1; D is perhaps TRBD2 (6 bases). The CDR3 length is 15 residues. Trimming pared 0 bases from V and 1 base from J, leaving 10 bases between. The germline V gene encodes CDR1 GTSNPN and CDR2 SVGIG (reference sequence). Written as DNA, the CDR3 is TGTGCCTGGAGTGTAGACGGGGGTTCCTACAATGAGCAGTTCTTC. Translated: CAWSVDGGSYNEQFF.

In the case of this clone: This same CDR3 is encoded by further DNA sequences in the sample. This chain connects TRBV7-8 to TRBJ2-3, with D possibly TRBD2 on 5 matching bases. Trimming stripped 2 bases from V and 0 bases from J, with 12 bases between. This CDR3 comprises 16 residues. Germline values: CDR1 SGHVS, CDR2 FQNEAQ. This CDR3 is CASSLLSGTSTDTQYF. The DNA of the CDR3 is TGTGCCAGCAGCTTATTAAGCGGTACTAGCACAGATACGCAGTATTTT.

This clone was seen a handful of times. The V and J genes are TRBV29-1 and TRBJ2-1; D gene ambiguous. This CDR3 contains 13 residues. Germline CDR1 and CDR2: SQVTM and ANQGSEA. V was clipped by 7 bases and J by 6 bases, with 16 bases between them. In DNA, the CDR3 is TGCAGCGCCGACTCGACTTATGGCAATGAGCAGTTCTTC. Its protein is CSADSTYGNEQFF.

The table lists this clone with a few counts. The chain recombines TRBV6-1 with TRBJ2-7, with D unclear. This CDR3 has 12 residues. CDR1 is MNHNS and CDR2 is SASEGT in the germline V gene. Trimming took off 4 bases at V and 6 bases at J, with 10 bases between the two ends. In nucleotides, the CDR3 is TGTGCCAGCAGTGCACAGTGGGGCGAGCAGTACTTC. Translated: CASSAQWGEQYF.

This clone has more than one count but fewer than ten. The chain combines TRBV7-6 with TRBJ2-7, with D maybe TRBD2 (6 bases). The CDR3 is made up of 15 amino acids. The germline gives CDR1 SGHVS, CDR2 FNYEAQ. Trimming pared 4 bases from V and 1 base from J, leaving 14 bases between. CDR3 coding DNA: TGTGCCAGCAGCTATGGGGCAGGAGGGTCCTACGAGCAGTACTTC. This encodes CASSYGAGGSYEQYF. The whole variable domain, filled in from reference TRBV7-6 and TRBJ2-7, reads GAGVSQSPRYKVTKRGQDVALRCDPISGHVSLYWYRQALGQGPEFLTYFNYEAQQDKSGLPNDRFSAERPEGSISTLTIQRTEQRDSAMYRCASSYGAGGSYEQYFGPGTRLTVT.